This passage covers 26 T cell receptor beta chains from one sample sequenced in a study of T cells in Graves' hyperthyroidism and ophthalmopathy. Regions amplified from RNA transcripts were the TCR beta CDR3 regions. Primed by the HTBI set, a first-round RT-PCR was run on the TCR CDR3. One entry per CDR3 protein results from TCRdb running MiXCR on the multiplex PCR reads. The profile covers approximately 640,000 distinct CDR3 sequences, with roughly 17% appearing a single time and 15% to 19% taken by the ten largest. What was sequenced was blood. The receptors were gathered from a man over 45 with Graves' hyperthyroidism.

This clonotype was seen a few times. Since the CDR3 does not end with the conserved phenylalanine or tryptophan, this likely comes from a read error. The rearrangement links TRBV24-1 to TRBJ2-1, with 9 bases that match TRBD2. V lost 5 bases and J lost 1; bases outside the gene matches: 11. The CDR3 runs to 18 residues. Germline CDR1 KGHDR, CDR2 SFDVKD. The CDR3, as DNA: TGTGCCACCAGTGGCTCCTTTACTAGCGGGCCTTCCTACAATGAGCAGTTCCTC. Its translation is CATSGSFTSGPSYNEQFL.

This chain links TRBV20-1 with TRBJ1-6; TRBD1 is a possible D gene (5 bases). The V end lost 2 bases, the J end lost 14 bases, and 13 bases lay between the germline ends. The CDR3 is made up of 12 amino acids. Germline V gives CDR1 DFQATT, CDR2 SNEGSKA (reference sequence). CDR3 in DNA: TGCAGTGCTAGACAGGGCATCAATTCCCTCCACTTT. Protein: CSARQGINSLHF.

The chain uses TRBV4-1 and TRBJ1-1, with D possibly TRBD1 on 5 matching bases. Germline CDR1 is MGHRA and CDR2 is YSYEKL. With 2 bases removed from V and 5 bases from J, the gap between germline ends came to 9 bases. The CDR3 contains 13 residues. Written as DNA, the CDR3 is TGCGCCAGCAGCCAACATGCAGGGACTGAAGCTTTCTTT. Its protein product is CASSQHAGTEAFF.

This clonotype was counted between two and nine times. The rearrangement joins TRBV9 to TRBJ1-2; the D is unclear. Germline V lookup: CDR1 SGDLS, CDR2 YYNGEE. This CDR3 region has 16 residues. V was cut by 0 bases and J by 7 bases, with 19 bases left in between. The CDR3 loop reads CASSVEVRADPIGYTF. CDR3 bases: TGTGCCAGCAGCGTAGAGGTTAGGGCGGACCCTATTGGCTACACCTTC.

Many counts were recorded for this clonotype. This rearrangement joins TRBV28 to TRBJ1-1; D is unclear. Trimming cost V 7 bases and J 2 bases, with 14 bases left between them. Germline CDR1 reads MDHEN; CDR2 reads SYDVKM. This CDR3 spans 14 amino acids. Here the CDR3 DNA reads TGTGCCAGCATCATAAGGCTACCTAACACTGAAGCTTTCTTT. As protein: CASIIRLPNTEAFF.

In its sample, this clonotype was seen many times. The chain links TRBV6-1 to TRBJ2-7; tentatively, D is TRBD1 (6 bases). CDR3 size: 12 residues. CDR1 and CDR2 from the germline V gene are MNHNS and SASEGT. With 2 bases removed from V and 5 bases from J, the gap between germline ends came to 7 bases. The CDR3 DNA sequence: TGTGCCAGCAGTGAAAACAGGGACGAGCAGTACTTC. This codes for CASSENRDEQYF.

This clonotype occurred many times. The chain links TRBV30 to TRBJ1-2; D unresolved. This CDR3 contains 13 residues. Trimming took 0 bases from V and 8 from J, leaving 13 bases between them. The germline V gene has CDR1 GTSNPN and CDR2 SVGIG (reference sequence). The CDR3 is CAWSVRALAGYTF. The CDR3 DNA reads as TGTGCCTGGAGTGTACGGGCACTAGCGGGCTACACCTTC. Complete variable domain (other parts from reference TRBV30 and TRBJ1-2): SQTIHQWPATLVQPVGSPLSLECTVEGTSNPNLYWYRQAAGRGLQLLFYSVGIGQISSEVPQNLSASRPQDRQFILSSKKLLLSDSGFYLCAWSVRALAGYTFGSGTRLTVV.

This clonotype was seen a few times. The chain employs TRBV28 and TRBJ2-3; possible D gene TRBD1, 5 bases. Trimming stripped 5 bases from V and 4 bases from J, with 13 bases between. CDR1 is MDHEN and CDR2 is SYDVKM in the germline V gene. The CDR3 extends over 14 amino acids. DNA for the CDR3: TGTGCCAGCAGTAGCCCCAGGGTTCCAGATACGCAGTATTTT. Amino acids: CASSSPRVPDTQYF.

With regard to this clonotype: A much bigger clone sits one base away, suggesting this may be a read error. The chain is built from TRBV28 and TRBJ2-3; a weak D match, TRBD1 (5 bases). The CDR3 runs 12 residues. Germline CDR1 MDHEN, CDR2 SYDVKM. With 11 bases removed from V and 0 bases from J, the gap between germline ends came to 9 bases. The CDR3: CACAGSTDTQYF. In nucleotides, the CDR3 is TGTGCCTGCGCAGGGAGCACAGATACGCAGTATTTT.

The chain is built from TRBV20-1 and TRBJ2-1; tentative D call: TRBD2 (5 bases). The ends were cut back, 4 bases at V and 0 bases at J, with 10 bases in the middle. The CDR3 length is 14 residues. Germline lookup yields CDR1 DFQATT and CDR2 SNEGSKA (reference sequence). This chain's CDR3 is CSAIDYHSYNEQFF. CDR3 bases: TGCAGTGCTATCGACTACCACTCCTACAATGAGCAGTTCTTC.

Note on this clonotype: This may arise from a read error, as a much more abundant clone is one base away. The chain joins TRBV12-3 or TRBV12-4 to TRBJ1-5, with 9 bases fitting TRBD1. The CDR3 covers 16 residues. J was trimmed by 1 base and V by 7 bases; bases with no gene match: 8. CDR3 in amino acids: CASNLQGAGSNQPQHF. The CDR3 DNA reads TGTGCCAGCAACTTACAGGGGGCTGGGAGCAATCAGCCCCAGCATTTT.

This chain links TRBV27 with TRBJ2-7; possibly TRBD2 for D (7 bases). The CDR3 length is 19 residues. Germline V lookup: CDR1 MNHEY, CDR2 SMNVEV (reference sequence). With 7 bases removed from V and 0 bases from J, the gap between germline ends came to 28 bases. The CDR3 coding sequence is TGTGCCAGCATGGCCTCAGTAGGTTTGGGGGGGCCGTTCTCCTACGAGCAGTACTTC. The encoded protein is CASMASVGLGGPFSYEQYF.

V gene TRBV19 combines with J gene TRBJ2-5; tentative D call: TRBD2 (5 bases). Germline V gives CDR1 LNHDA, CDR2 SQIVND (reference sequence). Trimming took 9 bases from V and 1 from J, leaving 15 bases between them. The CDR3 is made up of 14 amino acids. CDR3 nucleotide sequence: TGTGCCAGCGCCGTAGCGAAAAGCCAAGAGACCCAGTACTTC. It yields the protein CASAVAKSQETQYF.

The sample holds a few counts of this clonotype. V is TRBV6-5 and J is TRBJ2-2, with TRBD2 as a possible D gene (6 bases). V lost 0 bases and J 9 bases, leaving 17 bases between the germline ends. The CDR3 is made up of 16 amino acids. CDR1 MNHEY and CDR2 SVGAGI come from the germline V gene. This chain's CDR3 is CASSYSTSLVPRELFF. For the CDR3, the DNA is TGTGCCAGCAGTTACTCCACTAGCTTAGTACCCAGGGAGCTGTTTTTT.

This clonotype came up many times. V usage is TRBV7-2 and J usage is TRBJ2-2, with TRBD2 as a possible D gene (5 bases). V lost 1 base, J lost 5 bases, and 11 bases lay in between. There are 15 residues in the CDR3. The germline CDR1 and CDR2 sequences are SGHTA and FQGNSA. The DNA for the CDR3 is TGTGCCAGCAGCTTAGGGGGTTGGAGGACCGGGGAGCTGTTTTTT. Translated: CASSLGGWRTGELFF.

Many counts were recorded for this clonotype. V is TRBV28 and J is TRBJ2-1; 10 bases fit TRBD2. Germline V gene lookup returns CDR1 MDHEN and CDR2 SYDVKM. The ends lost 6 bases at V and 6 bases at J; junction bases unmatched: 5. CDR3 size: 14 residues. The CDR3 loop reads CASRLAGVINEQFF. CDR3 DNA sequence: TGTGCCAGCAGGCTAGCGGGAGTGATCAATGAGCAGTTCTTC.

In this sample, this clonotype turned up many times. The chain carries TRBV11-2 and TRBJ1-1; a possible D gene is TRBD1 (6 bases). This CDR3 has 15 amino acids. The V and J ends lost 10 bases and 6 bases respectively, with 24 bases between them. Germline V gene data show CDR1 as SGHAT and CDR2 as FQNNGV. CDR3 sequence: CATRRAGATSPEAFF. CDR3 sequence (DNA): TGTGCCACACGGAGGGCGGGGGCGACGTCCCCTGAAGCTTTCTTT.

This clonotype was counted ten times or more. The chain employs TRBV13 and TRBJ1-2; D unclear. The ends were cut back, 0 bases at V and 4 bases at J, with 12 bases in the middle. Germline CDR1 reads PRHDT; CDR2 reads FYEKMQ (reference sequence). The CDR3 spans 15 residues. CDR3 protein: CASSLGVGDTYGYTF. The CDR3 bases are TGTGCCAGCAGCTTAGGGGTGGGTGATACCTATGGCTACACCTTC.

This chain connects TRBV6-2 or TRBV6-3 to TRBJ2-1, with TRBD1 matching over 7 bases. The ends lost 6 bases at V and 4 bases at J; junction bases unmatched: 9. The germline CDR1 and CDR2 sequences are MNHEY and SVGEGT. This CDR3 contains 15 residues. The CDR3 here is CASSMGQRPYNEQFF. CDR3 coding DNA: TGTGCCAGCAGCATGGGACAGAGACCTTACAATGAGCAGTTCTTC.

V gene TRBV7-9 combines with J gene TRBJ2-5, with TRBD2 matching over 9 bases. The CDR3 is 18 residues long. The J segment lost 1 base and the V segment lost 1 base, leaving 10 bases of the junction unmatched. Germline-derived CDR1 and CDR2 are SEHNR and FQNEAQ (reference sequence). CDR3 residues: CASSLGAGGGLPQETQYF. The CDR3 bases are TGTGCCAGCAGCTTAGGCGCGGGAGGGGGCCTTCCCCAAGAGACCCAGTACTTC.

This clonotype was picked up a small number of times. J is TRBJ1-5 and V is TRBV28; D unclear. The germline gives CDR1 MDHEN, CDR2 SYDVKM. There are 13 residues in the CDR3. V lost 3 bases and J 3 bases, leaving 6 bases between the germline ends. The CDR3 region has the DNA TGTGCCAGCAGTTTTGGGCTCAATCAGCCCCAGCATTTT. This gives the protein CASSFGLNQPQHF.

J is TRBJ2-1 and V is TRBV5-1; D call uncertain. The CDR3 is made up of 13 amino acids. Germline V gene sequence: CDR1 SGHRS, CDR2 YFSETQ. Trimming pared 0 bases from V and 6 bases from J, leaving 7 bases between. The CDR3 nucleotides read TGCGCCAGCAGCTTGGACCAGCCCAATGAGCAGTTCTTC. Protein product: CASSLDQPNEQFF. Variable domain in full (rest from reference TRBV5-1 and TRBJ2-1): KAGVTQTPRYLIKTRGQQVTLSCSPISGHRSVSWYQQTPGQGLQFLFEYFSETQRNKGNFPGRFSGRQFSNSRSEMNVSTLELGDSALYLCASSLDQPNEQFFGPGTRLTVL.

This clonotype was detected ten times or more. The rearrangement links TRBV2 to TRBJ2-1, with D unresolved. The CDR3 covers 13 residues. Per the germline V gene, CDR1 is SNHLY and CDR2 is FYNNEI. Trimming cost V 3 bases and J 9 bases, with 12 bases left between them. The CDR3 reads CASSDALQLEQFF. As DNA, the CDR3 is TGTGCCAGCAGTGACGCTCTGCAACTTGAGCAGTTCTTC.

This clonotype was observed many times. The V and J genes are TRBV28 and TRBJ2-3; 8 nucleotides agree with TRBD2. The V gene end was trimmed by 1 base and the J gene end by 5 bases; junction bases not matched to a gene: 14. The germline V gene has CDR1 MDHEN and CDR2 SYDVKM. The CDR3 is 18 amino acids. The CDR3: CASSLLGIREGRLDTQYF. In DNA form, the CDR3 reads TGTGCCAGCAGTTTATTAGGAATCCGGGAGGGCCGTTTAGATACGCAGTATTTT.

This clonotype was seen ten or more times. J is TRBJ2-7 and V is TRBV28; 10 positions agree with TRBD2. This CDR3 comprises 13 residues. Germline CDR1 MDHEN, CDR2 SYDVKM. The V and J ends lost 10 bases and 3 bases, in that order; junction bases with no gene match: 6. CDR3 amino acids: CATLAGAYYEQYF. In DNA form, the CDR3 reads TGTGCCACTCTAGCGGGGGCGTACTACGAGCAGTACTTC.

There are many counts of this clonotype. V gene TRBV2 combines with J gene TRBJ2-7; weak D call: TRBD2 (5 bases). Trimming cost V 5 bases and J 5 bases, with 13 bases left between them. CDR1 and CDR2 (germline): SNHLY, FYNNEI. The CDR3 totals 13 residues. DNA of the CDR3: TGTGCCAGCAGTAGAGGGCCAACCGACGAGCAGTACTTC. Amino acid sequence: CASSRGPTDEQYF.